This T cell receptor beta chain originates from a study of metastatic and nonmetastatic thyroid tumors. Treatment of any kind had been given to no patient before thyroid surgery. CDR3 size: 17 residues. The germline V gene has CDR1 MNHEY and CDR2 SVGEGT. Trimming stripped 0 bases from V and 0 bases from J, with 9 bases between. In the original processing: For papillary thyroid cancer, a distant-metastasis classifier was constructed from CDR3 differences observed across clinicopathological groups. Via MiXCR, TCRdb re-called the PCR reads. It is TCRdb's table, rather than the study itself, that gives the V and J calls and clone size. This table has thousands of clones, roughly 15% appearing once. A few counts support this clone.

Sequenced: blood. V usage is TRBV6-2 or TRBV6-3 and J usage is TRBJ1-6; D not certain. This receptor was taken from a female donor with papillary thyroid cancer or a benign thyroid nodule (not recorded which). Some clones in this sample may be carry-over from other donors' samples. This chain's CDR3 is CASSYSVPSSYNSPLHF. DNA of the CDR3: TGTGCCAGCAGTTACTCTGTGCCGAGCTCCTATAATTCACCCCTCCACTTT.